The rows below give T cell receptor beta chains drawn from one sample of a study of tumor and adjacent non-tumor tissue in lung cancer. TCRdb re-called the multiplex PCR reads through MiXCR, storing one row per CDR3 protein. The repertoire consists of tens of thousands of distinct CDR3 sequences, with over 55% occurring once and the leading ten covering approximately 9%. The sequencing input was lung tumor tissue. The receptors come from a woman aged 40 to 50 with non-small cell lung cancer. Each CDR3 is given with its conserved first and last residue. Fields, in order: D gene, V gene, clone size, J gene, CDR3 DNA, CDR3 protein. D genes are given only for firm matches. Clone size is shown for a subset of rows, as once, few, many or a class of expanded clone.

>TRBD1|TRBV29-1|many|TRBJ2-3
TGCAGCGTTGAAACCGTTCGACAGGGTCTGAGCACAGATACGCAGTATTTT
CSVETVRQGLSTDTQYF
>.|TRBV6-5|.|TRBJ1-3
TGTGCCACCACTCCCAGGCAGGGTGTCATTAACACCATATATTTT
CATTPRQGVINTIYF
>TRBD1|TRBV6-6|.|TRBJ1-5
TGTTCTATCAGTACCGGGACAGGGGGCGTCTTGGGGCCCCAGCATTTT
CSISTGTGGVLGPQHF
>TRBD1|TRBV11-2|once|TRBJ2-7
TGTACCAGCATCTTATCTTCGACAGGGTTGGGTTCCTACGAGCAGTACTTT
CTSILSSTGLGSYEQYF
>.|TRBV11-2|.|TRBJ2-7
TGTGTCTGCAGGTTAGTCTCAAACTCCTACGAGCAGTACTTC
CVCRLVSNSYEQYF
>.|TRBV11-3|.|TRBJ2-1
TGTTCCAGCAGCCCCGGGCAGGGGGGCAATGAGCATTTCTTC
CSSSPGQGGNEHFF
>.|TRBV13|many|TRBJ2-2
TGTGCCAGCAGCTTATTTGGGATGGAACAGACCGGGGAGCTGTTTTTT
CASSLFGMEQTGELFF
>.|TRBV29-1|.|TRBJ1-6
TGCAGCGTCAGGATAGGGTGGGATAATTCACGCCTCCACTTT
CSVRIGWDNSRLHF
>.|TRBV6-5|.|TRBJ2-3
TGTGCCAGCAGTTACTCTCCAGATATGCAGTATTTT
CASSYSPDMQYF
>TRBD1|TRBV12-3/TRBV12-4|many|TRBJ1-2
TGTGCCAGCACCAACAGGGGGCGCGGTGATGGCTACACCTTC
CASTNRGRGDGYTF